The sequence of this T cell receptor (beta chain) was determined in a study of response to subunit inactivated influenza vaccine. Each CDR3 protein gets one entry after TCRdb re-called the RT-PCR reads with MiXCR. This table has 400,000 to 650,000 distinct CDR3 sequences, 7.2% appearing once. Study-level findings and limits: Few additional T cells are recruited per seasonal influenza vaccination, authors suggested.

The trim removed 6 bases at V and 5 bases at J, leaving 12 bases unmatched. The length of the CDR3 is 17 residues. Concerning this clonotype itself: As yet, its antigen is unknown.

Sequencing used PBMCs from blood, obtained around 2 years after vaccination. This chain links TRBV12-3 or TRBV12-4 with TRBJ2-3, with 12 bases matching TRBD2. The sequence derives from a man aged 50-75 years who received an inactivated influenza vaccine. Here the CDR3 reads CASSRSSGRALRDTQYF. CDR3 coding DNA: TGTGCCAGCAGCCGATCTAGCGGGAGGGCCCTAAGAGATACGCAGTATTTT.